The 5 T cell receptor beta chains reported below all come from one sample, sequenced in a study of metastatic and nonmetastatic thyroid tumors. Thyroid surgery took place with no prior treatment in any patient. TCRdb reprocessed the PCR reads via MiXCR. There are 20,000 to 25,000 clones in the sample; about 13% occur only once, and 15% to 20% lies in the top ten. Sequenced: blood. The source of these receptors is a female donor with papillary thyroid cancer or a benign thyroid nodule (not recorded which). Some clones in this sample may be carry-over from other donors' samples.

With regard to this clone: A clone one base away is much larger, so this may be a read error. The genes are TRBV7-9 and TRBJ2-7; the D is unclear. V lost 4 bases and J 6 bases, leaving 13 bases between the germline ends. This CDR3 comprises 13 residues. Germline CDR1 is SEHNR and CDR2 is FQNEAQ (reference sequence). The DNA of the CDR3 is TGTGCCAGCAGCTCAGGTGCAGTGTTCGAGCAGTACTTC. This gives the protein CASSSGAVFEQYF.

In its sample, this clone was seen many times. Other DNA sequences of this sample code for an identical CDR3. This CDR3 is CSATQLRGGSYEQYF. The DNA for the CDR3 is TGCAGTGCTACTCAGCTTCGTGGGGGCTCCTACGAGCAGTACTTC. V is TRBV20-1 and J is TRBJ2-7, with D perhaps TRBD1 or TRBD2 (5 bases each). Looked up from germline, CDR1 is DFQATT and CDR2 is SNEGSKA (reference sequence). The CDR3 covers 15 residues. Trimming removed 4 bases at V and 0 bases at J, with 16 bases between.

This clone was observed a handful of times. The J gene is TRBJ1-6, the V gene TRBV19; D remains ambiguous. Trimming left V 4 bases short and J 10 bases short, with 11 bases between. CDR1 is LNHDA and CDR2 is SQIVND in the germline V gene (reference sequence). The CDR3 consists of 13 residues. This CDR3 is CASSTASGSPLHF. The CDR3 DNA reads TGTGCCAGTAGTACGGCGTCAGGCTCACCCCTCCACTTT.

A word on this clone: The junction and the germline gene differ at one end; a read error may be behind it. The J gene is TRBJ1-5, the V gene TRBV14; D may be TRBD1 (5 bases). The CDR3 is made up of 13 amino acids. CDR1 and CDR2 (germline): SGHDN, FVKESK. CDR3 residues: CAGSGGSSQPQHF. Written as DNA, the CDR3 is TGTGCCGGCAGTGGGGGATCGAGTCAGCCCCAGCATTTT.

This clone has a count of ten or more. CDR3 protein: CASRDSGQETQYF. Here the CDR3 DNA reads TGTGCCAGCAGAGACAGTGGGCAAGAGACCCAGTACTTC. V is TRBV13 and J is TRBJ2-5; D may be TRBD1 (5 bases). The V gene lost 6 bases and the J gene lost 2 bases, with 10 bases spanning the gap. CDR3 size: 13 residues. Germline CDR1 and CDR2: PRHDT and FYEKMQ (reference sequence).